The clone carrying this T cell receptor (beta chain) is a singleton in its sample. Antigen specificity is unknown. Sampled blood was obtained at baseline, cycle 4 day 1, and cycle 7 day 1. Sequencing used immunoSEQ multiplex PCR; TCRdb keeps in-frame clones, though not all of them. Counted here are 80,000 to 100,000 clones, around 90% occurring once; the ten biggest clones make up around 0.85%. The data stem from a study of OX40 agonist ivuxolimab in advanced cancers. The overall study: The patients' treatment was ivuxolimab, an agonistic anti-OX40 (CD134) antibody. Study findings and constraints: The investigators did not determine what antigen specificity the expanded peripheral T cells had.

V shed 11 bases, J shed 5 bases, and the junction held 10 bases outside the gene matches. Germline assignment: CDR1 MDHEN and CDR2 SYDVKM. The length of the CDR3 is 14 residues. The sequencing here drew on CD4+ or CD8+ T cells sorted from blood, taken in a trial of the OX40 agonist ivuxolimab. This sequence joins TRBV28 and TRBJ1-1, with 11 bases fitting TRBD1. This clonotype was sampled from an adult with an advanced solid tumor such as melanoma, head and neck, liver or kidney cancer. The CDR3 coding sequence is TGTGCCGCCCATGGACAGGGGGCGGGGACTGAAGCTTTCTTT. This sequence encodes CAAHGQGAGTEAFF.